A selection of T cell receptor beta chains follows, all from one sample in a study of early T cells in non-severe SARS-CoV-2 infection. MiXCR, run by TCRdb on the 5' RACE reads, gives a single entry per CDR3 protein. Of 55,000 to 80,000 distinct CDR3 sequences listed, 10% to 15% are singletons. The sequenced sample consisted of whole blood. The receptors stem from an adult who was a healthcare worker with PCR-confirmed SARS-CoV-2 infection or an uninfected control (not recorded which). The conserved cysteine and the conserved F or W are not part of the CDR3 here. Fields, in order: J gene, V gene, CDR3 length, CDR3 protein.

>TRBJ2-7|TRBV23-1|16
ASSQSVPGLPTPYEQY
>TRBJ1-6|TRBV30|13
AWSATTTRNSPLH
>TRBJ2-2|TRBV11-1|10
ASSYERPELF
>TRBJ2-3|TRBV7-9|10
ASGEVTDTQY
>TRBJ2-7|TRBV29-1|10
SVDSGIDEQY
>TRBJ2-5|TRBV29-1|11
SVGLRGPGTQY
>TRBJ2-6|TRBV7-2|13
ASSAQNAGANVLT
>TRBJ2-7|TRBV5-1|13
ASSSGLAGTYEQY
>TRBJ2-3|TRBV12-3/TRBV12-4|14
ASSRVRRGSTDTQY
>TRBJ1-1|TRBV20-1|10
SANRGDTEAF
>TRBJ2-3|TRBV9|13
ASSVSGGGLDTQY
>TRBJ1-2|TRBV6-1|12
ASSENLVGVGYT
>TRBJ1-1|TRBV27|12
ASSLSARNTEAF
>TRBJ2-7|TRBV18|12
ASSRNLDSYEQY
>TRBJ2-2|TRBV25-1|12
ASTPTGGTGELF
>TRBJ2-3|TRBV7-9|12
ASSSGLAADTQY
>TRBJ1-1|TRBV12-3/TRBV12-4|11
ASSFWGGAEAF
>TRBJ2-2|TRBV7-8|14
ASSLPAAANTGELF